This T cell receptor (beta chain) originates from a study of T cells in Graves' hyperthyroidism and ophthalmopathy. In its sample, this clonotype was seen many times. Its specificity is not known. For Graves' hyperthyroidism to be stable, ophthalmopathy could not progress within 18 months. TCR beta CDR3 sequences were amplified from RNA transcripts. The HTBI primer set was used in a first-round RT-PCR of the TCR CDR3. TCRdb ran MiXCR on the multiplex PCR reads and lists one entry per CDR3 protein. The sample records approximately 610,000 distinct CDR3 sequences, 16% being singletons. General study results and limits: Among clonotypes expanded in thyroid above 0.001, most were also found in blood. Separating ophthalmopathy from stable hyperthyroidism was achieved by a 13 V-J model. Before onset, ophthalmopathy was predicted by the model a median roughly 6.4 months earlier.

CDR1 is DFQATT and CDR2 is SNEGSKA in the germline V gene (reference sequence). CDR3 length equals 16 residues. V lost 0 bases and J 2 bases, leaving 13 bases between the germline ends. V usage is TRBV20-1 and J usage is TRBJ2-2; D call uncertain. Source material: blood. The receptor was derived from a woman between 18 and 29 years old with Graves' hyperthyroidism. CDR3 in amino acids: CSARDSPVHNTGELFF. As DNA, the CDR3 is TGCAGTGCTAGAGATTCCCCCGTACATAACACCGGGGAGCTGTTTTTT.